The 11 T cell receptor beta chains below come from one sample, sequenced in a study of CD8+ T cells in alopecia areata. Isolated RNA was reverse transcribed into cDNA used as the sequencing template. Clones were read by immunoSEQ multiplex PCR, and TCRdb kept only the in-frame ones, dropping some. The data hold around 270,000 clones, with roughly 64% observed a single time. Treatment in this sample: oral pan-JAK inhibitor, 5-10 mg twice daily. The specimen was CD4+ T cells sorted from blood, collected at week 24, from a patient treated with tofacitinib. These receptors originate from a human donor with alopecia areata.

The rearrangement uses TRBV4-1 and TRBJ1-5; D is possibly TRBD1 (6 bases). The V and J ends lost 4 bases and 4 bases respectively, with 8 bases between them. Germline CDR1 MGHRA, CDR2 YSYEKL. The length of the CDR3 is 13 residues. CDR3 amino acids: CASSRGRNQPQHF. CDR3 nucleotide sequence: TGCGCCAGCAGCCGGGGGCGGAATCAGCCCCAGCATTTT.

The V gene is TRBV6-5, the J gene TRBJ2-3, with D possibly called TRBD1 or TRBD2 (5 bases each). This CDR3 has 13 amino acids. V lost 8 bases and J 6 bases, leaving 15 bases between the germline ends. Germline CDR1 reads MNHEY; CDR2 reads SVGAGI. The CDR3, as DNA: TGTGCCAGCCCAGACGGGGCCGGGGATACGCAGTATTTT. The encoded protein is CASPDGAGDTQYF.

Turning to this clone: This same CDR3 is encoded by further DNA sequences in the sample. The J gene is TRBJ2-5, the V gene TRBV2; D possibly corresponds to TRBD1 (6 bases). Trimming shortened V by 8 bases and J by 5 bases, and 9 bases separated the two germline ends. CDR1 and CDR2 (germline): SNHLY, FYNNEI. CDR3 length equals 11 residues. The CDR3 protein is CASGRGETQYF. The CDR3, as DNA: TGTGCCAGCGGAAGGGGGGAGACCCAGTACTTC.

The rearrangement uses TRBV5-6 and TRBJ2-1; D might be TRBD1 (6 bases). V was trimmed by 2 bases and J by 4 bases, leaving 13 bases between them. Germline CDR1 and CDR2: SGHDT and YYEEEE. This CDR3 is 15 amino acids long. DNA of the CDR3: TGTGCCAGCAGCTTTAAACAGGGCCCATACAATGAGCAGTTCTTC. The encoded protein is CASSFKQGPYNEQFF.

The chain is built from TRBV5-6 and TRBJ1-3, with a tentative D call TRBD1 (5 bases). V was trimmed by 0 bases and J by 0 bases, leaving 10 bases between them. The CDR3 extends over 16 amino acids. The germline V gene encodes CDR1 SGHDT and CDR2 YYEEEE. In DNA form, the CDR3 reads TGTGCCAGCAGCTTGGGTCAGGGATCCTCTGGAAACACCATATATTTT. It yields the protein CASSLGQGSSGNTIYF.

This clone showed up just once. V gene TRBV7-8 combines with J gene TRBJ1-5; 12 nucleotides agree with TRBD1. J lost 1 base, V lost 1 base, and 11 bases had no gene match. This CDR3 has 20 residues. CDR1 SGHVS and CDR2 FQNEAQ come from the germline V gene. In nucleotides, the CDR3 is TGTGCCAGCAGCTTAGGTTTCGGGACAGGGGGCCTTGAGAGCAATCAGCCCCAGCATTTT. Translated: CASSLGFGTGGLESNQPQHF. Looking up the rest from reference TRBV7-8 and TRBJ1-5 gives the full variable domain: GAGVSQSPRYKVAKRGQDVALRCDPISGHVSLFWYQQALGQGPEFLTYFQNEAQLDKSGLPSDRFFAERPEGSVSTLKIQRTQQEDSAVYLCASSLGFGTGGLESNQPQHFGDGTRLSIL.

This chain joins TRBV7-3 and TRBJ1-2, with 8 bases identical to TRBD1. Germline values: CDR1 SGHTA, CDR2 FQGTGA. V was pared by 2 bases and J by 8 bases, with 7 bases of the junction left unmatched. The CDR3 consists of 14 residues. The CDR3 sequence: CASSLAMDRDGYTF. CDR3 bases: TGTGCCAGCAGCTTAGCTATGGACAGGGACGGCTACACCTTC.

The chain uses TRBV7-3 and TRBJ1-1; 7 nucleotides match TRBD1. In germline, CDR1 is SGHTA, CDR2 FQGTGA. Trimming cost V 4 bases and J 1 base; bases outside gene matches: 6. There are 15 residues in the CDR3. Here the CDR3 DNA reads TGTGCCAGCAGCTCCGTGACAGGGAGGAACACTGAAGCTTTCTTT. This translates into CASSSVTGRNTEAFF.

V usage is TRBV18 and J usage is TRBJ1-5; D ambiguous. V shed 2 bases and J shed 3 bases, with 8 bases lying between them. CDR3 length: 14 residues. The V gene's germline CDR1 is KGHSH and CDR2 LQKENI. The chain's CDR3 is CASSPGRDNQPQHF. The CDR3 nucleotides are TGTGCCAGCTCACCAGGACGGGACAATCAGCCCCAGCATTTT.

The V gene is TRBV30, the J gene TRBJ1-2; D is undetermined. This CDR3 is built from 11 residues. Deletions cut 0 bases from V and 8 bases from J, with 7 bases between. Looked up from germline, CDR1 is GTSNPN and CDR2 is SVGIG (reference sequence). CDR3 in amino acids: CAWSVLGGYTF. The CDR3 nucleotides read TGTGCCTGGAGTGTTCTGGGCGGCTACACCTTC.

V is TRBV10-3 and J is TRBJ2-5; D gene ambiguous. The CDR3 totals 14 residues. V was cut by 8 bases and J by 1 base, with 14 bases left in between. The germline V gene encodes CDR1 ENHRY and CDR2 SYGVKD. The CDR3 protein is CAIARPESQETQYF. CDR3 nucleotide sequence: TGTGCCATCGCCCGCCCCGAATCCCAAGAGACCCAGTACTTC.